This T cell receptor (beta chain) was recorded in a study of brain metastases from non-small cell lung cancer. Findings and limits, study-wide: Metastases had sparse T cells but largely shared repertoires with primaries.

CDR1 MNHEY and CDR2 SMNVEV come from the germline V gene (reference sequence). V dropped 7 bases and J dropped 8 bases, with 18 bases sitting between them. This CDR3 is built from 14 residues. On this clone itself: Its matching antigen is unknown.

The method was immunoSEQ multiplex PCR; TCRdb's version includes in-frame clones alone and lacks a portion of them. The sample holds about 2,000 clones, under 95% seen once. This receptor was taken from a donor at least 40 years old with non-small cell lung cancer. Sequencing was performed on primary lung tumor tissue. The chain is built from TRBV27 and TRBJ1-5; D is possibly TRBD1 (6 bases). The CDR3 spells CASILQGRKKPQHF. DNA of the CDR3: TGTGCCAGCATACTACAGGGTAGGAAAAAGCCCCAGCATTTT.